Below are 9 T cell receptor beta chains sequenced from a single sample in a study of blood T cells in healthy people across ages. Combining a sample-barcoded 5' primer with a J-beta primer mix, a second PCR ran for 7 to 11 cycles. One entry per CDR3 protein results from TCRdb running MiXCR on the 5' RACE reads. The data contain over 700,000 distinct CDR3 sequences, roughly 50% of them singletons. The sample was blood. These receptors came from an elderly man in good health.

There are a few counts of this clonotype. This chain links TRBV29-1 with TRBJ2-5; unclear D gene. This CDR3 spans 12 amino acids. Germline CDR1 reads SQVTM; CDR2 reads ANQGSEA. V gave up 5 bases and J gave up 2 bases, with 9 bases separating them. This CDR3 reads CSVTQKQETQYF. The DNA of the CDR3 is TGCAGCGTTACGCAGAAGCAAGAGACCCAGTACTTC.

This clonotype occurred many times. CDR3 coding DNA: TGTGCCAGCAGCCTAGGAGGTGGTACGCAGTATTTT. As protein: CASSLGGGTQYF. The chain carries TRBV3-1 and TRBJ2-3, with D possibly matching TRBD2 (5 bases). Trimming cost V 4 bases and J 8 bases, with 10 bases left between them. The CDR3 contains 12 residues. Germline CDR1 and CDR2: LGHDT and YNNKEL (reference sequence).

The J gene is TRBJ2-4, the V gene TRBV12-3 or TRBV12-4; no firm D call. The J call may be in error: the DNA end matches TRBJ2-7 better. The CDR3 is made up of 12 amino acids. Written as DNA, the CDR3 is TGTGCCAGCAGTTTACGGGCGGTCGAGCAGTACTTC. Translated: CASSLRAVEQYF.

J is TRBJ2-5 and V is TRBV7-2, with 13 positions matching TRBD2. Germline lookup yields CDR1 SGHTA and CDR2 FQGNSA. The CDR3 length is 20 residues. The V gene end was trimmed by 5 bases and the J gene end by 11 bases; junction bases not matched to a gene: 26. The CDR3 bases are TGTGCCAGCAGCCCTCGGACTAGCGGGAGTTTAGGGAGCTCCTACAATGAGCAGTACTTC. It translates to CASSPRTSGSLGSSYNEQYF.

There are a few counts of this clonotype. The V and J genes are TRBV7-2 and TRBJ2-7, with a possible D match to TRBD2 (5 bases). V dropped 2 bases and J dropped 3 bases, with 17 bases sitting between them. Germline lookup yields CDR1 SGHTA and CDR2 FQGNSA. CDR3 length equals 16 residues. CDR3 nucleotide sequence: TGTGCCAGCAGCTTAATCAGCGGCCTCGCAGGCTACGAGCAGTACTTC. Translation: CASSLISGLAGYEQYF.

The chain uses TRBV12-3 or TRBV12-4 and TRBJ1-2; D ambiguous. This CDR3 contains 14 residues. Trimming removed 5 bases from V and 0 bases from J, with 10 bases in between. In DNA, the CDR3 is TGTGCCAGCAGTCAATCGGCTTCTAACTATGGCTACACCTTC. It translates to CASSQSASNYGYTF.

The rearrangement links TRBV24-1 to TRBJ1-5, with D possibly TRBD1 on 5 matching bases. In germline, CDR1 is KGHDR, CDR2 SFDVKD. With 5 bases removed from V and 4 bases from J, the gap between germline ends came to 8 bases. CDR3 size: 13 residues. The CDR3 nucleotides read TGTGCCACCAGTGCGGGGCAGAATCAGCCCCAGCATTTT. Translation: CATSAGQNQPQHF.

This clonotype was seen a few times. This sequence joins TRBV20-1 and TRBJ2-1, with 10 bases matching TRBD2. This CDR3 comprises 15 residues. V shed 3 bases, J shed 6 bases, and the junction held 8 bases outside the gene matches. Germline V gene lookup returns CDR1 DFQATT and CDR2 SNEGSKA (reference sequence). This chain's CDR3 is CSARSSGRLGNEQFF. The CDR3 DNA reads TGCAGTGCTAGGTCTAGCGGGAGATTAGGCAATGAGCAGTTCTTC.

V gene TRBV6-2 or TRBV6-3 combines with J gene TRBJ2-7; D is possibly TRBD2 (6 bases). The V gene's germline CDR1 is MNHEY and CDR2 SVGEGT. This CDR3 region has 13 residues. V was pared by 6 bases and J by 3 bases, with 12 bases between. CDR3 sequence reads: CASRILADYEQYF. The CDR3 DNA reads TGTGCCAGCAGGATATTAGCGGACTACGAGCAGTACTTC.